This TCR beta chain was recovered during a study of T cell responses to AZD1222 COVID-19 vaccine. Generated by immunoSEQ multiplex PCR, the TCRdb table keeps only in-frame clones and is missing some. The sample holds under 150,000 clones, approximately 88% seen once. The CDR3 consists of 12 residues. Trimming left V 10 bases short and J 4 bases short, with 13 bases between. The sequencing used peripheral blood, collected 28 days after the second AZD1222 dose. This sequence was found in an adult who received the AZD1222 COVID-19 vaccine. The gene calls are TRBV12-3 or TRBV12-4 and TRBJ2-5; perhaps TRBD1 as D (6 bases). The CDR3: CATRGEGETQYF. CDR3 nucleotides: TGTGCCACCAGGGGTGAGGGAGAGACCCAGTACTTC.